These 22 T cell receptor beta chains were sequenced from one sample in a study of T cells in Graves' hyperthyroidism and ophthalmopathy. RNA transcripts provided the source from which TCR beta CDR3 regions were amplified. Primed by the HTBI set, a first-round RT-PCR was run on the TCR CDR3. TCRdb reprocessed the multiplex PCR reads with MiXCR, giving one entry per CDR3 protein. The sample includes around 500,000 distinct CDR3 sequences, roughly 23% of them seen just once. Sample: blood. These receptor sequences come from a woman in her 70s with Graves' ophthalmopathy.

This clonotype came up a few times. The chain uses TRBV5-6 and TRBJ1-1; D gene unclear. V was pared by 4 bases and J by 5 bases, with 15 bases between. There are 14 residues in the CDR3. Per the germline V gene, CDR1 is SGHDT and CDR2 is YYEEEE. DNA of the CDR3: TGTGCCAGCAGCGTCGGGCAGGCGGGGACTGAAGCTTTCTTT. It translates to CASSVGQAGTEAFF.

This clonotype was recorded a few times. V usage is TRBV5-6 and J usage is TRBJ1-1; a possible D gene is TRBD1 (6 bases). Trimming stripped 2 bases from V and 6 bases from J, with 11 bases between. The length of the CDR3 is 13 residues. Germline lookup yields CDR1 SGHDT and CDR2 YYEEEE. The CDR3 region has the DNA TGTGCCAGCAGCTTTGGGGGCAGGGCTGAAGCTTTCTTT. Protein: CASSFGGRAEAFF. Variable domain in full (rest from reference TRBV5-6 and TRBJ1-1): DAGVTQSPTHLIKTRGQQVTLRCSPKSGHDTVSWYQQALGQGPQFIFQYYEEEERQRGNFPDRFSGHQFPNYSSELNVNALLLGDSALYLCASSFGGRAEAFFGQGTRLTVV.

This clonotype has ten or more counts. The CDR3, as DNA: TGTGCCAGCAGATCCCCGACAGGGGCGGGAAACATTCAGTACTTC. This sequence encodes CASRSPTGAGNIQYF. The chain has TRBV28 and TRBJ2-4; TRBD1 agrees at 8 bases. This CDR3 region has 15 residues. Per germline, CDR1 MDHEN and CDR2 SYDVKM. J lost 6 bases, V lost 6 bases, and 10 bases had no gene match.

This clonotype has a count of ten or more. The rearrangement links TRBV28 to TRBJ2-1; 13 nucleotides agree with TRBD2. The CDR3 is made up of 20 amino acids. Germline V gene data show CDR1 as MDHEN and CDR2 as SYDVKM. J lost 3 bases, V lost 6 bases, and 17 bases had no gene match. Here the CDR3 DNA reads TGTGCCAGCAGCACGCGGACTAGCGGGAGTTTGGGGGCTGTCTACAATGAGCAGTTCTTC. Encoded protein: CASSTRTSGSLGAVYNEQFF.

This chain connects TRBV2 to TRBJ2-5; 10 nucleotides line up with TRBD1. The CDR3 covers 15 residues. CDR1 SNHLY and CDR2 FYNNEI come from the germline V gene. After removal of 5 bases from V and 5 bases from J, the junction contained 8 bases not matched to a gene. CDR3: CASSSRQGAGETQYF. The CDR3 DNA reads as TGTGCCAGCAGTTCGCGACAGGGGGCGGGGGAGACCCAGTACTTC.

This clonotype was picked up many times. This rearrangement joins TRBV11-2 to TRBJ2-3, with unresolved D. CDR1 is SGHAT, CDR2 FQNNGV, per germline. Trimming shortened V by 8 bases and J by 3 bases, and 18 bases separated the two germline ends. The CDR3 length is 15 residues. As DNA, the CDR3 is TGTGCCAGCGGAAAAAAGGGTAGTCTGACAGATACGCAGTATTTT. It translates to CASGKKGSLTDTQYF.

V is TRBV7-6 and J is TRBJ2-1, with a possible D match to TRBD2 (6 bases). This CDR3 has 13 residues. The V and J ends lost 5 bases and 9 bases respectively, with 14 bases between them. In germline, CDR1 is SGHVS, CDR2 FNYEAQ. CDR3 sequence (DNA): TGTGCCAGCAGCCCCAAAGTCGGGAGTGAGCAGTTCTTC. Encoded protein: CASSPKVGSEQFF.

The chain recombines TRBV27 with TRBJ1-3; 9 nucleotides agree with TRBD1. V was clipped by 4 bases and J by 2 bases; unmatched bases: 3. The CDR3 consists of 15 residues. CDR1 and CDR2 (germline): MNHEY, SMNVEV (reference sequence). DNA for the CDR3: TGTGCCAGCAGTTCGTGGACAGGGGCTGGAAACACCATATATTTT. It encodes CASSSWTGAGNTIYF.

This clonotype was seen a few times. The chain joins TRBV5-1 to TRBJ2-5, with a possible D match to TRBD2 (6 bases). Between the trimmed V and J ends, which lost 2 bases and 2 bases, there was a span of 13 bases. This CDR3 contains 15 residues. The germline gives CDR1 SGHRS, CDR2 YFSETQ. The CDR3 bases are TGCGCCAGCAGCTTAATTAGCGGACCTCAAGAGACCCAGTACTTC. Protein: CASSLISGPQETQYF.

Concerning this clonotype itself: At one boundary the junction diverges from the germline segment, which might be a read error. This chain uses TRBV24-1 with TRBJ2-1, with D perhaps matching TRBD1 (6 bases). This CDR3 has 12 residues. The germline V gene encodes CDR1 KGHDR and CDR2 SFDVKD. The CDR3 coding sequence is TGCGCCACCAGTGAGAACAGGGATGAGCAGTTCTTC. Its protein product is CATSENRDEQFF.

This clonotype occurred a few times. The rearrangement links TRBV7-2 to TRBJ1-1; a weak D match, TRBD1 (5 bases). Trimming left V 1 base short and J 8 bases short, with 20 bases between. The CDR3 spans 16 residues. Looked up from germline, CDR1 is SGHTA and CDR2 is FQGNSA. The CDR3 nucleotides read TGTGCCAGCAGCTTAGAGCGGGGCGGGGGTCAAAGCGAAGCTTTCTTT. Protein: CASSLERGGGQSEAFF.

There are a few counts of this clonotype. CDR3 sequence reads: CASSLGPVANEQYF. The CDR3 DNA is TGTGCCAGCAGCTTAGGACCCGTGGCAAACGAGCAGTACTTC. J is TRBJ2-7 and V is TRBV11-3; D is unclear. CDR3 size: 14 residues. The V end lost 1 base, the J end lost 5 bases, and 12 bases lay between the germline ends. Per the germline V gene, CDR1 is SGHNT and CDR2 is YENEEA. Filled out from reference TRBV11-3 and TRBJ2-7, the complete variable domain reads EAGVVQSPRYKIIEKKQPVAFWCNPISGHNTLYWYLQNLGQGPELLIRYENEEAVDDSQLPKDRFSAERLKGVDSTLKIQPAELGDSAVYLCASSLGPVANEQYFGPGTRLTVT.

In its sample, this clonotype was seen many times. V is TRBV9 and J is TRBJ1-1; D not resolved. The CDR3 is 13 amino acids. V was pared by 3 bases and J by 0 bases, with 6 bases between. Per germline, CDR1 SGDLS and CDR2 YYNGEE. The CDR3 reads CASSGGMNTEAFF. CDR3 DNA sequence: TGTGCCAGCAGCGGAGGAATGAACACTGAAGCTTTCTTT.

This chain connects TRBV30 to TRBJ2-1; 11 bases map to TRBD2. Germline CDR1 is GTSNPN and CDR2 is SVGIG (reference sequence). Trimming at V came to 3 bases and at J to 5 bases, leaving 9 bases not matched to a gene. This CDR3 is built from 16 residues. The CDR3 DNA reads as TGTGCCTGGAGGTCACTAGCGGGAGTCCCCAACAATGAGCAGTTCTTC. This sequence encodes CAWRSLAGVPNNEQFF.

This chain uses TRBV5-1 with TRBJ1-1; D ambiguous. The CDR3 runs to 12 residues. Trimming left V 7 bases short and J 7 bases short, with 14 bases between. Germline V CDR1 and CDR2: SGHRS, YFSETQ. The CDR3 nucleotides read TGCGCCAGCGCTGGGGAGGCAGGTGAAGCTTTCTTT. Translating gives CASAGEAGEAFF.

For this clonotype: With a much larger clone just one base away, this may be a read error. The chain recombines TRBV24-1 with TRBJ2-3, with D unresolved. The CDR3 is 14 residues long. Germline V CDR1 and CDR2: KGHDR, SFDVKD. CDR3 in DNA: TGTACCACCAGTGACCGAAGCGAGGCAGATACGCAGTATTTT. This codes for CTTSDRSEADTQYF.

The rearrangement joins TRBV6-2 or TRBV6-3 to TRBJ1-1; D ambiguous. This CDR3 comprises 16 residues. V lost 2 bases, J lost 5 bases, and 18 bases lay in between. Germline V gives CDR1 MNHEY, CDR2 SVGEGT. The CDR3 here is CASSYRLGIFATEAFF. In DNA, the CDR3 is TGTGCCAGCAGTTACCGGTTGGGGATCTTTGCGACTGAAGCTTTCTTT.

This clonotype showed up many times. This chain links TRBV2 with TRBJ1-1; 9 bases agree with TRBD1. This CDR3 contains 14 residues. V gave up 6 bases and J gave up 6 bases; unmatched junction bases: 8. The germline gives CDR1 SNHLY, CDR2 FYNNEI. The CDR3 sequence is CASRWGTGWAEAFF. The CDR3 nucleotides are TGTGCCAGCAGGTGGGGGACAGGGTGGGCTGAAGCTTTCTTT.

The chain carries TRBV6-2 or TRBV6-3 and TRBJ1-5; TRBD1 matches at 9 bases. Germline V gene lookup returns CDR1 MNHEY and CDR2 SVGEGT. This CDR3 is 15 amino acids long. Trimming removed 5 bases from V and 2 bases from J; junction bases left unmatched: 4. The CDR3 loop reads CASSPGTGRNQPQHF. For the CDR3, the DNA is TGTGCCAGCAGTCCCGGGACAGGGCGCAATCAGCCCCAGCATTTT.

This clonotype was recorded at least ten times. The rearrangement uses TRBV11-2 and TRBJ2-7, with 9 bases aligning to TRBD2. V gave up 5 bases and J gave up 5 bases; unmatched junction bases: 4. Germline lookup yields CDR1 SGHAT and CDR2 FQNNGV. CDR3 length: 13 residues. CDR3 in amino acids: CASSPGLAHEQYF. The DNA for the CDR3 is TGTGCCAGCAGCCCGGGACTAGCCCACGAGCAGTACTTC.

This clonotype occurred many times. The gene calls are TRBV10-3 and TRBJ1-6; 11 nucleotides match TRBD1. The germline V gene has CDR1 ENHRY and CDR2 SYGVKD. With 4 bases clipped from V and 0 bases from J, the junction kept 2 bases outside the gene matches. The CDR3 covers 17 residues. The CDR3 here is CAISGDRGTSYNSPLHF. DNA for the CDR3: TGTGCCATCAGTGGGGACAGGGGGACCTCCTATAATTCACCCCTCCACTTT.

This clonotype was seen a handful of times. V usage is TRBV19 and J usage is TRBJ2-1; D unresolved. In germline, CDR1 is LNHDA, CDR2 SQIVND (reference sequence). The CDR3 consists of 16 residues. The V and J ends lost 4 bases and 2 bases respectively, with 15 bases between them. CDR3 residues: CASSTATWRPYNEQFF. CDR3 coding DNA: TGTGCCAGTAGTACGGCGACTTGGCGGCCCTACAATGAGCAGTTCTTC. Full variable domain (outside the CDR3, taken from reference TRBV19 and TRBJ2-1): DGGITQSPKYLFRKEGQNVTLSCEQNLNHDAMYWYRQDPGQGLRLIYYSQIVNDFQKGDIAEGYSVSREKKESFPLTVTSAQKNPTAFYLCASSTATWRPYNEQFFGPGTRLTVL.